This TCR beta chain was captured in a study of response to subunit inactivated influenza vaccine. Notes on the study in general: Each seasonal influenza vaccination recruits few new T cells, the authors suggested.

One entry per CDR3 protein results from TCRdb running MiXCR on the RT-PCR reads. This sample yields 530,000 or so distinct CDR3 sequences, of which 12% are seen a single time; about a tenth belongs to the top ten. The germline CDR1 and CDR2 sequences are SGHNT and YENEEA. Trimming pared 0 bases from V and 4 bases from J, leaving 7 bases between. This CDR3 is 14 amino acids long. With respect to this clonotype: Its antigen is unknown.

The material sequenced was PBMCs from blood, taken on the day of vaccination. The rearrangement joins TRBV11-3 to TRBJ2-1, with D possibly matching TRBD2 (6 bases). The receptor was derived from a man aged 45-65 years who received an inactivated influenza vaccine. The CDR3 protein is CASSLDGGYNEQFF. In nucleotides, the CDR3 is TGTGCCAGCAGCTTAGATGGGGGGTACAATGAGCAGTTCTTC. Full variable domain (missing parts from reference TRBV11-3 and TRBJ2-1): EAGVVQSPRYKIIEKKQPVAFWCNPISGHNTLYWYLQNLGQGPELLIRYENEEAVDDSQLPKDRFSAERLKGVDSTLKIQPAELGDSAVYLCASSLDGGYNEQFFGPGTRLTVL.